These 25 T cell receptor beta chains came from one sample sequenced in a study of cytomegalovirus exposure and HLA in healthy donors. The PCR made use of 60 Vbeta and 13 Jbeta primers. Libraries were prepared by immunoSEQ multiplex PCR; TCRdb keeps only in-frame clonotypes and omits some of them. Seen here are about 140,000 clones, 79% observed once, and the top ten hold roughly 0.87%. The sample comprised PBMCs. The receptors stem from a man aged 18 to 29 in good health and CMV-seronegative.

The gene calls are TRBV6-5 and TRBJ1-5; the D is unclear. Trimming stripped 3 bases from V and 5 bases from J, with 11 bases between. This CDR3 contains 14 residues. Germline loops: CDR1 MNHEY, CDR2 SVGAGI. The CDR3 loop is CASSYSQAHQPQHF. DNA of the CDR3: TGTGCCAGCAGTTATTCCCAGGCCCATCAGCCCCAGCATTTT.

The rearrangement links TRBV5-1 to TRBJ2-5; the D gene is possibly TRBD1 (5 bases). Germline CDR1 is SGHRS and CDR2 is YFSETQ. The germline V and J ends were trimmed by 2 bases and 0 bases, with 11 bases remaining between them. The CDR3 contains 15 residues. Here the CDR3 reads CASSLRGLYQETQYF. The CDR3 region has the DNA TGCGCCAGCAGCTTAAGGGGTCTATACCAAGAGACCCAGTACTTC.

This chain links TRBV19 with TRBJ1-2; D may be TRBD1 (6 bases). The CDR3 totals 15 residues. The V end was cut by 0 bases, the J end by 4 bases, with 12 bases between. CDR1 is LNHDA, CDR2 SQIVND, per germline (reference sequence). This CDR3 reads CASSIEGGMGYGYTF. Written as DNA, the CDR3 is TGTGCCAGTAGTATAGAAGGGGGAATGGGCTATGGCTACACCTTC.

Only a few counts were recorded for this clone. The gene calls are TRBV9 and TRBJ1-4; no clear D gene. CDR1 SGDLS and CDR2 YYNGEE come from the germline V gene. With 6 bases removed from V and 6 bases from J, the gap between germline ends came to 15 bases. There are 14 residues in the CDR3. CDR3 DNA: TGTGCCAGCACCCCCGACGGGGTTCATGAAAAACTGTTTTTT. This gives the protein CASTPDGVHEKLFF.

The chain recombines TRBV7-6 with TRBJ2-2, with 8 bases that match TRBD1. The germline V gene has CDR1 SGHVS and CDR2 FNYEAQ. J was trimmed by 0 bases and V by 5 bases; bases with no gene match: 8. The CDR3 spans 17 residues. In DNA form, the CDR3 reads TGTGCCAGCAGCCCAAAAATGGACAGGGCGAACACCGGGGAGCTGTTTTTT. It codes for CASSPKMDRANTGELFF.

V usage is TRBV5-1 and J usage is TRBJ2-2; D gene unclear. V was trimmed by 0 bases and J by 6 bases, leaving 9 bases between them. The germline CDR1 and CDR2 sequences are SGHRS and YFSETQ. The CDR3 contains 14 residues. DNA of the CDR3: TGCGCCAGCAGCTTGGCGTCGGGTTCCGGGGAGCTGTTTTTT. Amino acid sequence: CASSLASGSGELFF.

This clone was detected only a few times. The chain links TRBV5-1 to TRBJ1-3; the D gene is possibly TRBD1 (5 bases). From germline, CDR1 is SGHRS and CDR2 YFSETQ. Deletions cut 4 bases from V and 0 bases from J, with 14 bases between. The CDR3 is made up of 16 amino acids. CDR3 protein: CASSRRPGNSGNTIYF. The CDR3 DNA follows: TGCGCCAGCAGCCGTCGACCAGGGAACTCTGGAAACACCATATATTTT.

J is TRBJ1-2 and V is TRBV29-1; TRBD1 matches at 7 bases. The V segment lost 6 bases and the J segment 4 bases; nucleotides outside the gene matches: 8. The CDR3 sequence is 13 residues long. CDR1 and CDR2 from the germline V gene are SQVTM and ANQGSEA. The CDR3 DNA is TGCAGCGTAGGAGGGGACAGTATCTATGGCTACACCTTC. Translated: CSVGGDSIYGYTF.

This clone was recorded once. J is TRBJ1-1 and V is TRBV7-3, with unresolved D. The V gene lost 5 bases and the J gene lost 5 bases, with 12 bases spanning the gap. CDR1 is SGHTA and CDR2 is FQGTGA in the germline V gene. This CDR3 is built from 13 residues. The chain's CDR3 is CASSLNSGTEAFF. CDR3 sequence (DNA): TGTGCCAGCAGCCTAAATTCCGGGACTGAAGCTTTCTTT.

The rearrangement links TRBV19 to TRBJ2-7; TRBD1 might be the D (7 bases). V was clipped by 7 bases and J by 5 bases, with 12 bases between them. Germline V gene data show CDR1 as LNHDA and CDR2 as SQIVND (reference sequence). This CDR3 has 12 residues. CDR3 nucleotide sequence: TGTGCCAGTACTGGAGGGGGCAACGAGCAGTACTTC. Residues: CASTGGGNEQYF.

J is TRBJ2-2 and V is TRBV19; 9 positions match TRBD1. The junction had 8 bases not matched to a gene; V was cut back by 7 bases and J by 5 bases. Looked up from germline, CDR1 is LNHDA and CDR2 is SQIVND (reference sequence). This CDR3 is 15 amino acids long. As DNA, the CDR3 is TGTGCCAGTACCGGGACAGGGTATGGAACCGGGGAGCTGTTTTTT. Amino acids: CASTGTGYGTGELFF.

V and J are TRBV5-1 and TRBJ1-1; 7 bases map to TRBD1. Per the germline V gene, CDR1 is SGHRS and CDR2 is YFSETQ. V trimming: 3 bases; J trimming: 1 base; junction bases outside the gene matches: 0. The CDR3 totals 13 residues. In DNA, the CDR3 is TGCGCCAGCAGCTACAGGGGGAACACTGAAGCTTTCTTT. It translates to CASSYRGNTEAFF.

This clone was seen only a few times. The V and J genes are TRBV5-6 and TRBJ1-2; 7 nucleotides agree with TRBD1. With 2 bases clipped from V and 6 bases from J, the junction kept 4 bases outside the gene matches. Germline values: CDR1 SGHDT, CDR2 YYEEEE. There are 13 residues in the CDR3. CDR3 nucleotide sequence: TGTGCCAGCAGCTTCGGGCAGGGGGATGGCTACACCTTC. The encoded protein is CASSFGQGDGYTF.

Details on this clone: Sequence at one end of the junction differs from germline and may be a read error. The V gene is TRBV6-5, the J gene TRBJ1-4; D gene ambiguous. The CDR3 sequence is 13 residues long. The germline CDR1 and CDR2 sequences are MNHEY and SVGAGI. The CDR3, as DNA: TGTGCCAGCAGCTACTCTCCCTTTGAAAAACTGTTTTTT. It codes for CASSYSPFEKLFF.

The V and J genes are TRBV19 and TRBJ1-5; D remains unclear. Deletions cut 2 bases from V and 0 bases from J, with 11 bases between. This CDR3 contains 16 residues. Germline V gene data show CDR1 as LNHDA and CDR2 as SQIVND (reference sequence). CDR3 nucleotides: TGTGCCAGTAGTATAACCGGGTCCTTTAGCAATCAGCCCCAGCATTTT. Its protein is CASSITGSFSNQPQHF.

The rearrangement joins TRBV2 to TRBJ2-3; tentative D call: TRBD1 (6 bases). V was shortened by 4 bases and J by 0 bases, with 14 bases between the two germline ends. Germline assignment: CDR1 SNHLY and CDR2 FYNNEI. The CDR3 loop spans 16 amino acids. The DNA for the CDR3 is TGTGCCAGCAGTGTACTCGGACAGCCTAGCACAGATACGCAGTATTTT. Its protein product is CASSVLGQPSTDTQYF.

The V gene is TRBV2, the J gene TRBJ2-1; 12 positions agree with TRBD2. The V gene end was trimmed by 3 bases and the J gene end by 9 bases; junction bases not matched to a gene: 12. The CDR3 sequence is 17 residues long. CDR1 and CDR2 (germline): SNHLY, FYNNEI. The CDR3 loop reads CASSDRASGGAEGEQFF. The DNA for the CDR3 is TGTGCCAGCAGTGATAGGGCTAGCGGGGGGGCCGAGGGTGAGCAGTTCTTC.

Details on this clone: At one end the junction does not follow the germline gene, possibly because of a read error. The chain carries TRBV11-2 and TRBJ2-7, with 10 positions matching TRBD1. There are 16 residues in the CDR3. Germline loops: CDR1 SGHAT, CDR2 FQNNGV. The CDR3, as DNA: TGTGCCAGCAGCTTAGTGGGACAGGGGTTCTCCAGTAACCTTTCCTTC. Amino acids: CASSLVGQGFSSNLSF. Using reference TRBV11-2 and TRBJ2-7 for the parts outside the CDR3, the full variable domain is EAGVAQSPRYKIIEKRQSVAFWCNPISGHATLYWYQQILGQGPKLLIQFQNNGVVDDSQLPKDRFSAERLKGVDSTLKIQPAKLEDSAVYLCASSLVGQGFSSNLSFGPGTRLTVT.

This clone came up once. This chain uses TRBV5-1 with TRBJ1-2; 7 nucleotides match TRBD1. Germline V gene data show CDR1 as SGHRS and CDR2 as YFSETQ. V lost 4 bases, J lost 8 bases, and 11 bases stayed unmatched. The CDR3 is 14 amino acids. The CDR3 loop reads CASSTDREEMGYTF. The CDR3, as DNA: TGCGCCAGCAGCACCGACAGGGAAGAGATGGGCTACACCTTC.

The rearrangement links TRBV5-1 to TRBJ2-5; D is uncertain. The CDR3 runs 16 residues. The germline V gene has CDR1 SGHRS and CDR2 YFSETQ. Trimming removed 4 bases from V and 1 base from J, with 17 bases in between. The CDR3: CASSPEFPRAQETQYF. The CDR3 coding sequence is TGCGCCAGCAGCCCCGAGTTCCCGAGAGCCCAAGAGACCCAGTACTTC. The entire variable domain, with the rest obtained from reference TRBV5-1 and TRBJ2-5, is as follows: KAGVTQTPRYLIKTRGQQVTLSCSPISGHRSVSWYQQTPGQGLQFLFEYFSETQRNKGNFPGRFSGRQFSNSRSEMNVSTLELGDSALYLCASSPEFPRAQETQYFGPGTRLLVL.

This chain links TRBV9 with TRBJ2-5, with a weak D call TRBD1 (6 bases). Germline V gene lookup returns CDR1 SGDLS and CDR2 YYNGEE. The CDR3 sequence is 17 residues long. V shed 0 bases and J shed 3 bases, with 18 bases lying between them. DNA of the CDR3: TGTGCCAGCAGCGTAGGGGGACACGGATCATCCGAAGAGACCCAGTACTTC. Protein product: CASSVGGHGSSEETQYF.

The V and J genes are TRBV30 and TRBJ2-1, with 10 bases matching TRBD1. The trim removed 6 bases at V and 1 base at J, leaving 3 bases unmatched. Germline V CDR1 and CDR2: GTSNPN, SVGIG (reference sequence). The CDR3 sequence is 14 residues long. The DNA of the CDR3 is TGTGCCTGTCGGACAGGGGGGTCCTACAATGAGCAGTTCTTC. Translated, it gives CACRTGGSYNEQFF.

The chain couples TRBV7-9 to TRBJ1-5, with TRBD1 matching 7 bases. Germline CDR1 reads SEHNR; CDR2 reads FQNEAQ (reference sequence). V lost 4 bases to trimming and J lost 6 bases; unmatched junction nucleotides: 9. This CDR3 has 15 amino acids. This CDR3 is CASSSPDRLGQPQHF. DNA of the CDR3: TGTGCCAGCAGCTCTCCGGACAGGTTGGGTCAGCCCCAGCATTTT.

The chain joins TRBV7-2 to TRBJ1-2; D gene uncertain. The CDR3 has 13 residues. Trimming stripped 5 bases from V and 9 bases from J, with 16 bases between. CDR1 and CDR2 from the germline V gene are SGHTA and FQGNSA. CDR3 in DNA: TGTGCCAGCAGCCTCAAGGTTAGCCGCAGCTACACCTTC. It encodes CASSLKVSRSYTF.

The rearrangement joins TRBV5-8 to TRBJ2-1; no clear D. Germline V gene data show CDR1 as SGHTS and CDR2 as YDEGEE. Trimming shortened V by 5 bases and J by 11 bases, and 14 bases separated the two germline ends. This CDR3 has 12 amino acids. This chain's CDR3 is CASRTVSTQQFF. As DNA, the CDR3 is TGTGCCAGCAGAACGGTATCAACCCAGCAGTTCTTC.